One and the same sample provided the 11 T cell receptor beta chains below, sequenced in a study of post-analysis software for immune sequencing data. Prepared libraries of TCR beta cDNA carried unique molecular identifiers. MiXCR, run by TCRdb on the PCR reads, gives a single entry per CDR3 protein. Of roughly 570,000 distinct CDR3 sequences in the sample, under 40% were seen once. The study, taken as a whole, reports: A few TRBV segments occurring more often in patients than controls included TRBV5-6, TRBV5-1 and TRBV20-1.

No antigen has been assigned to these receptors. Source material: blood. The receptor set was obtained from a girl aged 2-17 years with multiple sclerosis.

This clonotype was observed a few times. This sequence joins TRBV5-1 and TRBJ2-7; D remains unclear. Germline CDR1 reads SGHRS; CDR2 reads YFSETQ. V gave up 0 bases and J gave up 0 bases, with 7 bases separating them. The CDR3 covers 14 residues. The CDR3 nucleotides read TGCGCCAGCAGCTTGGGGGCAGCCTCCTACGAGCAGTACTTC. This translates into CASSLGAASYEQYF.

Many counts were recorded for this clonotype. V is TRBV6-4 and J is TRBJ2-1, with 10 bases that match TRBD1. The trim removed 8 bases at V and 4 bases at J, leaving 2 bases unmatched. Germline CDR1 reads MRHNA; CDR2 reads SNTAGT. The CDR3 covers 13 residues. CDR3 amino acids: CASGTGVYNEQFF. The CDR3 coding sequence is TGTGCCAGCGGGACAGGGGTGTACAATGAGCAGTTCTTC.

The chain combines TRBV6-1 with TRBJ2-7, with unresolved D. The CDR3 is made up of 13 amino acids. Germline V gives CDR1 MNHNS, CDR2 SASEGT. V shed 2 bases and J shed 6 bases, with 11 bases lying between them. This CDR3 reads CASSEPLIGEQYF. The CDR3 bases are TGTGCCAGCAGTGAACCGTTGATTGGCGAGCAGTACTTC.

The J gene is TRBJ1-2, the V gene TRBV12-3 or TRBV12-4; the match to TRBD1 covers 9 bases. This CDR3 contains 15 residues. V trimming: 4 bases; J trimming: 5 bases; junction bases outside the gene matches: 8. The CDR3 loop is CASSSGQGPRYGYTF. In DNA, the CDR3 is TGTGCCAGCAGTTCCGGACAGGGGCCTAGATATGGCTACACCTTC.

The chain is built from TRBV24-1 and TRBJ2-1; no clear D. This CDR3 spans 14 amino acids. V was shortened by 3 bases and J by 9 bases, with 14 bases between the two germline ends. Germline V gene sequence: CDR1 KGHDR, CDR2 SFDVKD. CDR3 bases: TGTGCCACCAGTGATCAACAACAGTGGAGTGAGCAGTTCTTC. Protein: CATSDQQQWSEQFF.

This clonotype was detected only a few times. The rearrangement uses TRBV28 and TRBJ2-7; D is possibly TRBD1 or TRBD2 (5 bases each). The CDR3 sequence is 13 residues long. Germline loops: CDR1 MDHEN, CDR2 SYDVKM. Trimming took off 7 bases at V and 2 bases at J, with 12 bases between the two ends. CDR3 loop: CASTPGTAYEQYF. For the CDR3, the DNA is TGTGCCAGCACCCCAGGGACCGCCTACGAGCAGTACTTC.

The rearrangement joins TRBV28 to TRBJ1-5; D not certain. This CDR3 spans 14 amino acids. Germline V gene sequence: CDR1 MDHEN, CDR2 SYDVKM. V lost 8 bases, J lost 4 bases, and 15 bases lay in between. CDR3 loop: CASQYPGGNQPQHF. In nucleotides, the CDR3 is TGTGCCAGCCAATATCCCGGTGGTAATCAGCCCCAGCATTTT.

In DNA form, the CDR3 reads TGTGCCAGCAGCATTGTAGGAGGCTCCCAAGAGACCCAGTACTTC. It translates to CASSIVGGSQETQYF. The genes are TRBV5-4 and TRBJ2-5, with D maybe TRBD2 (5 bases). V gave up 4 bases and J gave up 1 base, with 14 bases separating them. Germline V gene sequence: CDR1 SGHNT, CDR2 YYREEE (reference sequence). The CDR3 is 15 residues long.

In its sample, this clonotype was seen once. Mismatch with germline at one junction end may stem from a read error. J is TRBJ2-1 and V is TRBV4-2; no definite D call. CDR1 and CDR2 (germline): LGHNA, YNFKEQ. This CDR3 has 13 amino acids. CDR3 DNA sequence: TGTGCCAACAGCCACCCTATGTTCTATGAGCAGTTCTTC. It specifies CANSHPMFYEQFF.

The chain combines TRBV5-1 with TRBJ2-4; either TRBD1 or TRBD2 may fit D (5 bases each). The J call may be faulty, since TRBJ2-5 better matches the DNA end. The germline CDR1 and CDR2 sequences are SGHRS and YFSETQ. The CDR3 runs to 15 residues. This CDR3 reads CASSFMGLAQETQYF. CDR3 DNA: TGCGCCAGCAGCTTCATGGGGCTAGCACAAGAGACCCAGTACTTC.

About this clonotype: At one of its ends the junction is not consistent with the germline gene, which may arise from a read error. The rearrangement links TRBV5-6 to TRBJ1-5, with a tentative D call TRBD1 (6 bases). The CDR3 covers 15 residues. CDR1 is SGHDT and CDR2 is YYEEEE in the germline V gene. The CDR3 protein is CASSRHFGGHQPQHF. CDR3 DNA: TGTGCCAGCAGCCGTCACTTCGGGGGACATCAACCCCAGCATTTT.